This paragraph reports one TCR beta chain. Its antigen is as yet unknown. Alongside a J-beta primer mix, a sample-barcoded 5' primer served in a second PCR lasting about 7 to 12 cycles. Template switching added a 12-random-nucleotide identifier to every cDNA molecule. Each CDR3 protein is one row after TCRdb ran MiXCR on the 5' RACE reads. The data show 890,000 or so distinct CDR3 sequences, with 62% seen just once and around a quarter held by the top ten. This record comes from a study of blood T cells in healthy people across ages. Findings and caveats of the study: Among T cells, TCR beta diversity per million cells dropped roughly linearly as age rose.

The sample, around 10 milliliters of peripheral blood, was drawn from each donor. V gave up 1 base and J gave up 2 bases, with 12 bases separating them. CDR1 is MGHDK and CDR2 is SYGVNS in the germline V gene. CDR3 length equals 15 residues. The chain combines TRBV25-1 with TRBJ2-7, with D hard to call. Sequences were obtained from blood. The sequence was collected from a young man in good health. CDR3 DNA sequence: TGTGCCAGCAGTGAATCCTCGACAACCCCCTACGAGCAGTACTTC. Amino acid sequence: CASSESSTTPYEQYF.